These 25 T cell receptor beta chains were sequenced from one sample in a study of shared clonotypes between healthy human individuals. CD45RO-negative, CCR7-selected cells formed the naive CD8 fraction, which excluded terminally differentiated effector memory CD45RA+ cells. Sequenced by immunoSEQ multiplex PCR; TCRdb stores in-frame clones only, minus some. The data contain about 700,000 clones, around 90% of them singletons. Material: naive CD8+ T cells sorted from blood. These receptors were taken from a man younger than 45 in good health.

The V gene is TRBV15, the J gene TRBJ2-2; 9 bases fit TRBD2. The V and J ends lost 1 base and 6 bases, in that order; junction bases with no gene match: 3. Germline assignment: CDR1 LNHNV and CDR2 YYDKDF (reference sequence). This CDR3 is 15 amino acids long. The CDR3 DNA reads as TGTGCCACCAGCAGAGCCAGCGGGAGGCCCGGGGAGCTGTTTTTT. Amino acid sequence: CATSRASGRPGELFF.

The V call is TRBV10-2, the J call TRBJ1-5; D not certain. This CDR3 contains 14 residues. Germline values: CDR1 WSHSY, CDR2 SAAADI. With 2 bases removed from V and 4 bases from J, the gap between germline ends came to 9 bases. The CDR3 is CASSETPGNQPQHF. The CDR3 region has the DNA TGCGCCAGCAGTGAGACCCCGGGTAATCAGCCCCAGCATTTT.

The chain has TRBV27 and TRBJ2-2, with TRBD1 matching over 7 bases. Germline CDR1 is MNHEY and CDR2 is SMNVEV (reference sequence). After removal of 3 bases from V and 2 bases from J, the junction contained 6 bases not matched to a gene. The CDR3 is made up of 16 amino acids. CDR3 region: CASSLVGGGNTGELFF. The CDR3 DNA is TGTGCCAGCAGTTTGGTAGGGGGCGGTAACACCGGGGAGCTGTTTTTT.

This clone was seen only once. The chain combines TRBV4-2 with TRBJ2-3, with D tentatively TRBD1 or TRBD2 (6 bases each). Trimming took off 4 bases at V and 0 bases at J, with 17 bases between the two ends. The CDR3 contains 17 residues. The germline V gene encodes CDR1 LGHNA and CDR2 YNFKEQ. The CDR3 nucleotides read TGTGCCAGCAGCCCGCACCCATGGGGGGCTAGCACAGATACGCAGTATTTT. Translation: CASSPHPWGASTDTQYF.

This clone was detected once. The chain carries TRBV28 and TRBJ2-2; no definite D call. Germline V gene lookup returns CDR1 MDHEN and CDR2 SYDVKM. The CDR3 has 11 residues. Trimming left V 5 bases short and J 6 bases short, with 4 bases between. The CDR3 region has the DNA TGTGCCAGCAGTATCCCCGGGGAGCTGTTTTTT. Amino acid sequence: CASSIPGELFF.

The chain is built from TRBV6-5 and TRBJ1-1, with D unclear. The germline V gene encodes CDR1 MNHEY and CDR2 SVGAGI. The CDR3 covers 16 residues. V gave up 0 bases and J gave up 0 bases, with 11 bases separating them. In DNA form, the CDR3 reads TGTGCCAGCAGTTACTCGAAAGGGTACATGAACACTGAAGCTTTCTTT. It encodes CASSYSKGYMNTEAFF.

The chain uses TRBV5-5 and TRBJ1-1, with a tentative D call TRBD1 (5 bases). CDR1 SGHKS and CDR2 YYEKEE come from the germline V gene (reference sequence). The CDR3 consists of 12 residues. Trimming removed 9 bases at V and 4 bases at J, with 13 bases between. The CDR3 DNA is TGTGCCACCTCCGGGGGGGGCACTGAAGCTTTCTTT. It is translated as CATSGGGTEAFF. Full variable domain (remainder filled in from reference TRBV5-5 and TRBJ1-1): DAGVTQSPTHLIKTRGQQVTLRCSPISGHKSVSWYQQVLGQGPQFIFQYYEKEERGRGNFPDRFSARQFPNYSSELNVNALLLGDSALYLCATSGGGTEAFFGQGTRLTVV.

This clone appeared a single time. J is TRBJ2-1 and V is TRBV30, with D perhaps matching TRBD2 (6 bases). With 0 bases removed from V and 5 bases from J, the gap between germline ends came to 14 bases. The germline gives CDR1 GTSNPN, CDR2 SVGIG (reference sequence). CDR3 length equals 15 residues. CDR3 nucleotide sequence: TGTGCCTGGAGTGTTCGGAGGGCATGGGACAATGAGCAGTTCTTC. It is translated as CAWSVRRAWDNEQFF. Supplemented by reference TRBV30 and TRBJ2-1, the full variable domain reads SQTIHQWPATLVQPVGSPLSLECTVEGTSNPNLYWYRQAAGRGLQLLFYSVGIGQISSEVPQNLSASRPQDRQFILSSKKLLLSDSGFYLCAWSVRRAWDNEQFFGPGTRLTVL.

CDR3 nucleotides: TGTGCCAGCAGCGGCTTCTCCTCAGGGGAGGAGACCCAGTACTTC. Encoded protein: CASSGFSSGEETQYF. The chain combines TRBV5-4 with TRBJ2-5, with a weak D call TRBD1 (6 bases). Looked up from germline, CDR1 is SGHNT and CDR2 is YYREEE (reference sequence). Trimming took 4 bases from V and 5 from J, leaving 18 bases between them. CDR3 length: 15 residues.

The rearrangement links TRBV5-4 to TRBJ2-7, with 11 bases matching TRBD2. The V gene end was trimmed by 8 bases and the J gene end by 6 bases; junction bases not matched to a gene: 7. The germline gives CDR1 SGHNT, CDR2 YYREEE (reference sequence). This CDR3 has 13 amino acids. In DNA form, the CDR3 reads TGTGCCAGTAGACTAGCGGGAACCCTCGAGCAGTACTTC. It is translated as CASRLAGTLEQYF. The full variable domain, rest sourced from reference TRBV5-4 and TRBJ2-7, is ETGVTQSPTHLIKTRGQQVTLRCSSQSGHNTVSWYQQALGQGPQFIFQYYREEENGRGNFPPRFSGLQFPNYSSELNVNALELDDSALYLCASRLAGTLEQYFGPGTRLTVT.

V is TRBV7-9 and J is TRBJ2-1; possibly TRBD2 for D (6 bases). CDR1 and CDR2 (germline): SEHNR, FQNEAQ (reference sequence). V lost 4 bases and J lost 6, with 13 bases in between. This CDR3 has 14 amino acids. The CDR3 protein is CASSSPGLFNEQFF. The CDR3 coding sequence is TGTGCCAGCAGCTCGCCGGGACTGTTCAATGAGCAGTTCTTC. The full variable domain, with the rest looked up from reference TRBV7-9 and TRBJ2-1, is DTGVSQNPRHKITKRGQNVTFRCDPISEHNRLYWYRQTLGQGPEFLTYFQNEAQLEKSRLLSDRFSAERPKGSFSTLEIQRTEQGDSAMYLCASSSPGLFNEQFFGPGTRLTVL.

The CDR3 here is CAYGPGANVLTF. Here the CDR3 DNA reads TGTGCCTACGGGCCTGGGGCCAACGTCCTGACTTTC. The rearrangement uses TRBV7-9 and TRBJ2-6; D uncertain. Germline V gene data show CDR1 as SEHNR and CDR2 as FQNEAQ (reference sequence). The CDR3 is 12 residues long. Trimming left V 11 bases short and J 2 bases short, with 7 bases between.

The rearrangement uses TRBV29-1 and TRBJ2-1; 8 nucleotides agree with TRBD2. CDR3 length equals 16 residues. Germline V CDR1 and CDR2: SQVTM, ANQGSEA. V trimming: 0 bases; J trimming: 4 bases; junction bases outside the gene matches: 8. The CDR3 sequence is CSVEDLTAGVYNEQFF. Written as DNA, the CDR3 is TGCAGCGTTGAAGATCTGACAGCGGGGGTTTACAATGAGCAGTTCTTC.

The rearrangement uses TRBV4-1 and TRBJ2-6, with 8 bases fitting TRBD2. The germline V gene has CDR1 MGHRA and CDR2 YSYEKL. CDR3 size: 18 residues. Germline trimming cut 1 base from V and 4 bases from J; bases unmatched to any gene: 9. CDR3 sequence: CASSQASGGTVGANVLTF. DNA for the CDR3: TGCGCCAGCAGCCAAGCAAGCGGGGGCACAGTGGGGGCCAACGTCCTGACTTTC.

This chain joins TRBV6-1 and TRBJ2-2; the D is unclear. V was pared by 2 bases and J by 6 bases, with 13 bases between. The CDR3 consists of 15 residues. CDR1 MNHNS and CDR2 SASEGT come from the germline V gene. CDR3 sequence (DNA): TGTGCCAGCAGTGAATGGTTCTTAGGGTCCGGGGAGCTGTTTTTT. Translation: CASSEWFLGSGELFF.

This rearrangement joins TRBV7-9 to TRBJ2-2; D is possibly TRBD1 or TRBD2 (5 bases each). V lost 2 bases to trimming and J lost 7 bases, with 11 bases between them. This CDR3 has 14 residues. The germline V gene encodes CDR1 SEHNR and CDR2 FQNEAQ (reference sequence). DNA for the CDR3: TGTGCCAGCAGCTTAAAAGAGGGGTACGGGGAGCTGTTTTTT. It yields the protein CASSLKEGYGELFF.

The CDR3 DNA reads as TGTGCCAGCAGTTTTCGGGCCCCAATGGCTAACTATGGCTACACCTTC. Its protein is CASSFRAPMANYGYTF. The gene calls are TRBV27 and TRBJ1-2; D call uncertain. Looked up from germline, CDR1 is MNHEY and CDR2 is SMNVEV (reference sequence). Trimming took off 3 bases at V and 0 bases at J, with 14 bases between the two ends. The CDR3 runs 16 residues.

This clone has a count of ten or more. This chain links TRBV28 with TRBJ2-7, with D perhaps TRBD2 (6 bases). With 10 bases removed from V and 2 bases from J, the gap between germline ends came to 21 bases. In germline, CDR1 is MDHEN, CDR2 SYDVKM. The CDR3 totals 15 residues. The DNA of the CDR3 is TGTGCCATCGAAACGGGGAGGTGGAGCCCCTACGAGCAGTACTTC. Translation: CAIETGRWSPYEQYF.

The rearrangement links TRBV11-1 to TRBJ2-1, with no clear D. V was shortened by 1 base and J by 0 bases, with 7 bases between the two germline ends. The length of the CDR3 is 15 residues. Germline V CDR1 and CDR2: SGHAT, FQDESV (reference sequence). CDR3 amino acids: CASSLGPSSYNEQFF. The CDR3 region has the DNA TGTGCCAGCAGCTTAGGTCCTAGCTCCTACAATGAGCAGTTCTTC.

The CDR3 is CASGVGSSYEQYF. CDR3 bases: TGTGCCAGCGGGGTCGGATCTTCCTACGAGCAGTACTTC. The chain recombines TRBV5-6 with TRBJ2-7; no clear D. CDR3 length equals 13 residues. V was shortened by 7 bases and J by 1 base, with 12 bases between the two germline ends. Germline V gene data show CDR1 as SGHDT and CDR2 as YYEEEE.

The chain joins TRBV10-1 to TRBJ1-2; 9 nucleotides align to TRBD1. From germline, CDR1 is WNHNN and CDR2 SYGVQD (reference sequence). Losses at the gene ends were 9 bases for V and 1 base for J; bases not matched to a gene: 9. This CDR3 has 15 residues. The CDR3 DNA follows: TGCGCCAGATGGGCAGCGGGACAGGGTAACTATGGCTACACCTTC. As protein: CARWAAGQGNYGYTF.

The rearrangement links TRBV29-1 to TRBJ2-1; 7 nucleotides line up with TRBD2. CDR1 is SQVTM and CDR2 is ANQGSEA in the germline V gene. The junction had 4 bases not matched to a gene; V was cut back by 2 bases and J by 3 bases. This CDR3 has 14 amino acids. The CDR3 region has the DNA TGCAGCGTTGAACAGCTAGCGGACTACAATGAGCAGTTCTTC. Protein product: CSVEQLADYNEQFF.

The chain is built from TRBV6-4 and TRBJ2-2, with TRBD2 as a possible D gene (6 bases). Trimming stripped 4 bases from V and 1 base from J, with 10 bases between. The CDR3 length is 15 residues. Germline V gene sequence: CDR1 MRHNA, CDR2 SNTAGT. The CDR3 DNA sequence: TGTGCCAGCAGTGTAGGTAGCGGGAACACCGGGGAGCTGTTTTTT. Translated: CASSVGSGNTGELFF.

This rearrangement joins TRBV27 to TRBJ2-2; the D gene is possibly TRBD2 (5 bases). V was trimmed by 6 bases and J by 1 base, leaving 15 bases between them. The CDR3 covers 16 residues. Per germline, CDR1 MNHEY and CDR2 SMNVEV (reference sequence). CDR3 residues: CASREGWRGNTGELFF. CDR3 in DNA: TGTGCCAGCAGAGAGGGTTGGCGTGGGAACACCGGGGAGCTGTTTTTT.

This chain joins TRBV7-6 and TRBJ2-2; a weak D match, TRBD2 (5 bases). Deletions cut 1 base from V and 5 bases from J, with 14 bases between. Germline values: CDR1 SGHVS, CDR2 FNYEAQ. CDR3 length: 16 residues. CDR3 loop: CASSLDVPRGTGELFF. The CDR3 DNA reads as TGTGCCAGCAGCTTAGATGTTCCTAGAGGGACCGGGGAGCTGTTTTTT.